This T cell receptor (beta chain) came from a study of T cells after yellow fever vaccination. Using its own MiXCR run on the 5' RACE reads, TCRdb lists one record per CDR3 protein. The sample includes about 330,000 distinct CDR3 sequences, around 6.8% of them seen just once. Trimming pared 5 bases from V and 3 bases from J, leaving 10 bases between. CDR1 and CDR2 (germline): SGHAT, FQNNGV. This CDR3 is built from 13 residues. The table lists this clonotype with a few counts. The chain recombines TRBV11-2 with TRBJ1-2; D gene uncertain. The sequence was collected from a man younger than 30 who received the YFV17D yellow fever vaccine. This sample comprised PBMCs, obtained roughly 47 days after the first yellow fever vaccination. The CDR3 is CASSRNEYYGYTF. CDR3 nucleotides: TGTGCCAGCAGCCGCAACGAGTACTATGGCTACACCTTC.